This is a list of T cell receptor beta chains from one sample in a study of T cell repertoires and HLA-DP antigens. Profiling relied on immunoSEQ multiplex PCR, and the TCRdb table lists in-frame clones only, not all of them. The top ten hold approximately 0.29% of the sample, which has some 110,000 clones, over 90% seen once. Their recognized antigens are unknown. The specimen was CD4+ T cells from PBMCs. These receptors were obtained from a young woman in good health and CMV-seronegative. CDR3s include the opening cysteine and the closing phenylalanine or tryptophan. A D gene is named only where the DNA matches it firmly.

V gene: TRBV11-1
D gene: .
J gene: TRBJ1-2
CDR3 length: 13
CDR3 protein: CASSPDGFYGYTF

V gene: TRBV5-6
D gene: TRBD2
J gene: TRBJ2-4
CDR3 length: 14
CDR3 protein: CASSARTSGAIQYF

V gene: TRBV7-9
D gene: TRBD1
J gene: TRBJ1-6
CDR3 length: 17
CDR3 protein: CASSNIDRAFSSSPLHF

V gene: TRBV29-1
D gene: .
J gene: TRBJ2-1
CDR3 length: 13
CDR3 protein: CSVGAQQYNEQFF

V gene: TRBV5-4
D gene: TRBD2
J gene: TRBJ2-2
CDR3 length: 13
CDR3 protein: CASKLRGDGELFF

V gene: TRBV6-6
D gene: .
J gene: TRBJ1-6
CDR3 length: 16
CDR3 protein: CASSYYSSRIDSPLHF

V gene: TRBV5-1
D gene: .
J gene: TRBJ2-2
CDR3 length: 13
CDR3 protein: CASSAQEVGELFF

V gene: TRBV19
D gene: .
J gene: TRBJ1-5
CDR3 length: 13
CDR3 protein: CASTGSWNQPQHF

V gene: TRBV7-8
D gene: .
J gene: TRBJ2-3
CDR3 length: 13
CDR3 protein: CASSPTTVATQYF

V gene: TRBV27
D gene: .
J gene: TRBJ2-7
CDR3 length: 13
CDR3 protein: CASSTREGYEQYF

V gene: TRBV7-6
D gene: TRBD1
J gene: TRBJ1-3
CDR3 length: 17
CDR3 protein: CASSLGRTGPSGNTIYF

V gene: TRBV7-6
D gene: TRBD2
J gene: TRBJ2-2
CDR3 length: 18
CDR3 protein: CASSLVLAGGLNTGELFF

V gene: TRBV6-6
D gene: TRBD1
J gene: TRBJ1-2
CDR3 length: 15
CDR3 protein: CASSSNPGTGSGYTF

V gene: TRBV5-1
D gene: TRBD1
J gene: TRBJ2-1
CDR3 length: 15
CDR3 protein: CASSPRDSNYNEQFF

V gene: TRBV28
D gene: .
J gene: TRBJ2-3
CDR3 length: 15
CDR3 protein: CASSSGLPSTDTQYF

V gene: TRBV7-2
D gene: .
J gene: TRBJ1-2
CDR3 length: 15
CDR3 protein: CASSSAGSKNYGYTF

V gene: TRBV6-1
D gene: .
J gene: TRBJ1-5
CDR3 length: 16
CDR3 protein: CASSEMPAGDGKPQHF

V gene: TRBV7-2
D gene: .
J gene: TRBJ2-5
CDR3 length: 14
CDR3 protein: CASSLRRAKETQYF

V gene: TRBV19
D gene: .
J gene: TRBJ1-1
CDR3 length: 15
CDR3 protein: CASSRPRTRNTEAFF

V gene: TRBV6-5
D gene: .
J gene: TRBJ1-3
CDR3 length: 14
CDR3 protein: CASSRQFSGNTIYF

V gene: TRBV5-1
D gene: .
J gene: TRBJ2-5
CDR3 length: 15
CDR3 protein: CASSPITGPRETQYF

V gene: TRBV18
D gene: .
J gene: TRBJ2-5
CDR3 length: 14
CDR3 protein: CASSPRTGDETQYF

V gene: TRBV6-6
D gene: TRBD1
J gene: TRBJ1-1
CDR3 length: 14
CDR3 protein: CASRRGTGNTEAFF

V gene: TRBV7-3
D gene: TRBD1
J gene: TRBJ2-2
CDR3 length: 15
CDR3 protein: CASSLTGTLTGELFF

V gene: TRBV11-2
D gene: .
J gene: TRBJ2-5
CDR3 length: 13
CDR3 protein: CASSQRGQETQYF

V gene: TRBV2
D gene: TRBD2
J gene: TRBJ2-1
CDR3 length: 18
CDR3 protein: CASSESTSGTSGRGEQFF

V gene: TRBV19
D gene: .
J gene: TRBJ2-2
CDR3 length: 16
CDR3 protein: CAIKSGDSVYAGELFF

V gene: TRBV18
D gene: .
J gene: TRBJ1-4
CDR3 length: 14
CDR3 protein: CASSPLGADEKLFF

V gene: TRBV28
D gene: TRBD1
J gene: TRBJ1-6
CDR3 length: 15
CDR3 protein: CASSAYRGDNSPLHF